Sequencing of this T cell receptor (beta chain) was carried out in a study of cytomegalovirus exposure and HLA in healthy donors. Study results and limitations: Association with HLA alleles at 0.05 false discovery rate was found for around 15,000 TCR beta sequences in a later analysis.

This clone was recorded only once. Its cognate antigen is unknown. Germline V lookup: CDR1 LGHNA, CDR2 YNFKEQ. Trimming shortened V by 0 bases and J by 4 bases, and 10 bases separated the two germline ends. This CDR3 is built from 15 residues. The PCR ran on 60 Vbeta and 13 Jbeta primers. Sequenced by immunoSEQ multiplex PCR; TCRdb stores in-frame clones only, minus some. In the table there are under 140,000 clones, roughly 86% of which are singletons. The sequencing sample was made of PBMCs. This sequence joins TRBV4-2 and TRBJ1-3, with D possibly being TRBD1 (5 bases). The clonotype was recovered from a man aged 35 to 55 in good health and CMV-seronegative. For the CDR3, the DNA is TGTGCCAGCAGCCAAGAAGGACAAGTCGGAAACACCATATATTTT. Its protein is CASSQEGQVGNTIYF.